These 19 T cell receptor beta chains originate from one sample sequenced in a study of blood T cells in healthy people across ages. Through a sample-barcoded 5' primer and a J-beta primer mix, a second PCR was run for roughly 7 to 12 cycles. TCRdb processed the 5' RACE reads anew with MiXCR; each CDR3 protein has one entry. The table includes around 1.5 million distinct CDR3 sequences, 59% detected once. Sequenced input: blood. The receptor set was obtained from a man aged 18 to 29 in good health.

This clonotype has a handful of counts. The chain combines TRBV5-1 with TRBJ1-5; D possibly corresponds to TRBD1 (5 bases). Germline V CDR1 and CDR2: SGHRS, YFSETQ. The germline V and J ends were trimmed by 0 bases and 3 bases, with 10 bases remaining between them. There are 15 residues in the CDR3. The CDR3 is CASSLAAGPNQPQHF. In nucleotides, the CDR3 is TGCGCCAGCAGCTTGGCCGCGGGACCCAATCAGCCCCAGCATTTT.

This clonotype has only one observation. V gene TRBV10-2 combines with J gene TRBJ2-7; D is uncertain. TRBJ2-5 matches the DNA end more closely, so the J call is doubtful. The CDR3 has 12 amino acids. Germline loops: CDR1 WSHSY, CDR2 SAAADI. The CDR3 reads CASSELSWTQYF. The DNA for the CDR3 is TGCGCCAGCAGTGAGCTTTCTTGGACCCAGTACTTC.

In this sample, this clonotype turned up a few times. The rearrangement joins TRBV7-9 to TRBJ2-1; no firm D call. The CDR3 spans 16 residues. Trimming removed 5 bases from V and 10 bases from J, with 24 bases in between. CDR1 and CDR2 from the germline V gene are SEHNR and FQNEAQ (reference sequence). The CDR3 DNA reads as TGTGCCAGCAGCACAACTCCTGCCCGACTTGGAAGGGAGCAGTTCTTC. Its translation: CASSTTPARLGREQFF.

This clonotype was observed at least ten times. This rearrangement joins TRBV3-1 to TRBJ2-7; D gene ambiguous. The CDR3 sequence is 11 residues long. From germline, CDR1 is LGHDT and CDR2 YNNKEL (reference sequence). Trimming stripped 0 bases from V and 7 bases from J, with 4 bases between. CDR3 region: CASSQEGEQYF. The CDR3 DNA sequence: TGTGCCAGCAGCCAAGAGGGGGAGCAGTACTTC.

The V gene is TRBV7-9, the J gene TRBJ2-1; D is uncertain. This CDR3 is built from 13 residues. In germline, CDR1 is SEHNR, CDR2 FQNEAQ (reference sequence). The V gene lost 6 bases and the J gene lost 5 bases, with 11 bases spanning the gap. The CDR3 region has the DNA TGTGCCAGCAGATTAACAGAAGACAATGAGCAGTTCTTC. Protein: CASRLTEDNEQFF.

The chain links TRBV29-1 to TRBJ1-2; no reliable D call. The CDR3 is made up of 14 amino acids. V dropped 0 bases and J dropped 4 bases, with 12 bases sitting between them. The germline CDR1 and CDR2 sequences are SQVTM and ANQGSEA. CDR3 DNA sequence: TGCAGCGTTGAAGATCGGACCAACGCCTATGGCTACACCTTC. Translation: CSVEDRTNAYGYTF.

This rearrangement joins TRBV4-1 to TRBJ2-7; no definite D call. The CDR3 has 13 amino acids. The germline CDR1 and CDR2 sequences are MGHRA and YSYEKL. The V gene lost 0 bases and the J gene lost 2 bases, with 5 bases spanning the gap. The CDR3 DNA follows: TGCGCCAGCAGCCAAGATCACCCCTACGAGCAGTACTTC. Translation: CASSQDHPYEQYF.

This clonotype was found once. This chain links TRBV6-1 with TRBJ2-7; D may be TRBD1 or TRBD2 (6 bases each). Germline V gene sequence: CDR1 MNHNS, CDR2 SASEGT. Trimming took 4 bases from V and 3 from J, leaving 19 bases between them. The CDR3 consists of 16 residues. The chain's CDR3 is CASSVYYSGGGYEQYF. The CDR3, as DNA: TGTGCCAGCAGTGTGTACTACTCCGGGGGCGGCTACGAGCAGTACTTC.

J is TRBJ2-7 and V is TRBV20-1; unclear D gene. V lost 1 base and J 3 bases, leaving 16 bases between the germline ends. This CDR3 is 15 amino acids long. Looked up from germline, CDR1 is DFQATT and CDR2 is SNEGSKA (reference sequence). CDR3 DNA: TGCAGTGCTAGAGGCTTGGCCGACGGCGACTACGAGCAGTACTTC. Encoded protein: CSARGLADGDYEQYF.

This clonotype was counted a few times. V usage is TRBV9 and J usage is TRBJ2-7; D is tentatively TRBD1 or TRBD2 (6 bases each). CDR1 is SGDLS, CDR2 YYNGEE, per germline. The CDR3 runs to 14 residues. V was shortened by 0 bases and J by 7 bases, with 14 bases between the two germline ends. The CDR3 nucleotides read TGTGCCAGCAGCGTAGGTGACAGGACTACAGAGCAGTACTTC. Its protein product is CASSVGDRTTEQYF.

This chain joins TRBV7-9 and TRBJ2-3, with D perhaps matching TRBD2 (6 bases). CDR1 is SEHNR and CDR2 is FQNEAQ in the germline V gene (reference sequence). This CDR3 is built from 14 residues. V lost 5 bases and J 7 bases, leaving 16 bases between the germline ends. The DNA of the CDR3 is TGTGCCAGCAGCCTGGAGGGAGACAATTATACGCAGTATTTT. As protein: CASSLEGDNYTQYF.

This chain connects TRBV15 to TRBJ2-1; possible D gene TRBD2, 5 bases. Germline-derived CDR1 and CDR2 are LNHNV and YYDKDF (reference sequence). The V end was cut by 2 bases, the J end by 3 bases, with 11 bases between. This CDR3 has 15 residues. CDR3 bases: TGTGCCACCAGCAGAATCGGCGGGCTCTACAATGAGCAGTTCTTC. Protein sequence: CATSRIGGLYNEQFF. The entire variable domain, with the rest obtained from reference TRBV15 and TRBJ2-1, is as follows: DAMVIQNPRYQVTQFGKPVTLSCSQTLNHNVMYWYQQKSSQAPKLLFHYYDKDFNNEADTPDNFQSRRPNTSFCFLDIRSPGLGDTAMYLCATSRIGGLYNEQFFGPGTRLTVL.

This clonotype appeared once. This rearrangement joins TRBV11-2 to TRBJ2-1; possible D gene TRBD1, 5 bases. The germline V gene encodes CDR1 SGHAT and CDR2 FQNNGV. CDR3 length equals 16 residues. Trimming cost V 3 bases and J 2 bases, with 14 bases left between them. DNA for the CDR3: TGTGCCAGCAGCTTGAGTTTAAGGGGAACCTACAATGAGCAGTTCTTC. Translated: CASSLSLRGTYNEQFF.

The rearrangement links TRBV18 to TRBJ1-2; 12 bases align to TRBD1. The V gene end was trimmed by 9 bases and the J gene end by 7 bases; junction bases not matched to a gene: 12. Germline CDR1 is KGHSH and CDR2 is LQKENI. This CDR3 is 15 amino acids long. CDR3 bases: TGTGCCAGAACCATCGAGGGACAGGGGGCTGGTGGCTACACCTTC. Translation: CARTIEGQGAGGYTF.

This rearrangement joins TRBV7-2 to TRBJ2-1, with D perhaps TRBD2 (6 bases). V gave up 5 bases and J gave up 7 bases, with 12 bases separating them. There are 13 residues in the CDR3. Germline loops: CDR1 SGHTA, CDR2 FQGNSA. CDR3 residues: CASSPAGINEQFF. DNA of the CDR3: TGTGCCAGCAGCCCTGCGGGGATAAATGAGCAGTTCTTC.

The CDR3 nucleotides are TGTGCCACCGGAAGGGGACAAAACTATGGCTACACCTTC. Translated, it gives CATGRGQNYGYTF. The V call is TRBV6-1, the J call TRBJ1-2; possible D gene TRBD1, 6 bases. This CDR3 spans 13 amino acids. Germline CDR1 and CDR2: MNHNS and SASEGT. Trimming removed 10 bases from V and 2 bases from J, with 14 bases in between.

The rearrangement uses TRBV7-9 and TRBJ2-7; unclear D gene. Germline CDR1 SEHNR, CDR2 FQNEAQ (reference sequence). The CDR3 has 13 amino acids. V was clipped by 5 bases and J by 2 bases, with 10 bases between them. CDR3 in DNA: TGTGCCAGCAGCCCGACAACTACCTACGAGCAGTACTTC. Protein: CASSPTTTYEQYF. Variable domain in full (rest from reference TRBV7-9 and TRBJ2-7): DTGVSQNPRHKITKRGQNVTFRCDPISEHNRLYWYRQTLGQGPEFLTYFQNEAQLEKSRLLSDRFSAERPKGSFSTLEIQRTEQGDSAMYLCASSPTTTYEQYFGPGTRLTVT.

In its sample, this clonotype was seen a few times. This chain connects TRBV7-9 to TRBJ2-1; 8 bases fit TRBD1. Germline trimming cut 3 bases from V and 9 bases from J; bases unmatched to any gene: 4. CDR1 SEHNR and CDR2 FQNEAQ come from the germline V gene (reference sequence). The CDR3 is 13 residues long. This CDR3 is CASSLDRVVEQFF. In DNA form, the CDR3 reads TGTGCCAGCAGCTTGGACAGGGTGGTTGAGCAGTTCTTC.

V and J are TRBV18 and TRBJ2-4; 7 bases fit TRBD1. The DNA end favors TRBJ2-7, so the J call may be wrong. CDR3 length: 14 amino acids. Germline values: CDR1 KGHSH, CDR2 LQKENI. The CDR3 bases are TGTGCCAGCTCACCAGGGAGACAGGGCCGCGAGCAGTACTTC. Its protein product is CASSPGRQGREQYF.